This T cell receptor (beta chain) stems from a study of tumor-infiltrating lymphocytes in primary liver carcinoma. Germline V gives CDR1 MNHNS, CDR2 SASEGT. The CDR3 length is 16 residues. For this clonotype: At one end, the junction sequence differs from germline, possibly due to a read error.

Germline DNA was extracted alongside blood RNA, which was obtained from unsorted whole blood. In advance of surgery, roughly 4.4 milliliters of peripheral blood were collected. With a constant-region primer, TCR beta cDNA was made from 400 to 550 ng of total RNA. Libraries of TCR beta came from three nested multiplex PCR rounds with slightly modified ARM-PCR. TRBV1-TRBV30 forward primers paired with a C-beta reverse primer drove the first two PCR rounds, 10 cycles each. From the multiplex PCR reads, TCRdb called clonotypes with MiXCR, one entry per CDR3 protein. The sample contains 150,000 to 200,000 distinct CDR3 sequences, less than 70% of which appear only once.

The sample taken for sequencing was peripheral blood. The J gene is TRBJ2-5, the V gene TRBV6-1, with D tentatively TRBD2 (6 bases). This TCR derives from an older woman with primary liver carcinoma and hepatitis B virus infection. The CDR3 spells CDSSDPRDSRVETQYF. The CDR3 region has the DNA TGTGACAGCAGTGACCCCCGGGACTCTCGGGTGGAGACCCAGTACTTC.